The entry below gives a single TCR beta chain sequence along with its context. These data are taken from a study of radiation and T cells in renal cell carcinoma. CDR1 MRHNA and CDR2 SNTAGT come from the germline V gene. The CDR3 loop spans 10 amino acids. Deletions cut 8 bases from V and 3 bases from J, with 4 bases between. The repertoire was sequenced with immunoSEQ multiplex PCR; TCRdb's copy has only in-frame clones and lacks some. The data contain about 78,000 clones, 89% of them singletons. Described time point: blood 4 weeks post-SBRT, at nephrectomy. Documented treatment: 15 Gy SBRT to primary tumor, nephrectomy 4 weeks later. Nephrectomy followed 15 Gy stereotactic body radiation by 4 weeks. After SBRT, blood was collected at 2 and 4 weeks, plus baseline.

The J gene is TRBJ2-5, the V gene TRBV6-4; D gene uncertain. Sequenced here: blood, sampled from a patient whose treatment included radiotherapy and nephrectomy. The TCR comes from a woman in her seventies with renal cell carcinoma. CDR3 coding DNA: TGTGCCAGCGGCAAAGAGACCCAGTACTTC. Protein sequence: CASGKETQYF.